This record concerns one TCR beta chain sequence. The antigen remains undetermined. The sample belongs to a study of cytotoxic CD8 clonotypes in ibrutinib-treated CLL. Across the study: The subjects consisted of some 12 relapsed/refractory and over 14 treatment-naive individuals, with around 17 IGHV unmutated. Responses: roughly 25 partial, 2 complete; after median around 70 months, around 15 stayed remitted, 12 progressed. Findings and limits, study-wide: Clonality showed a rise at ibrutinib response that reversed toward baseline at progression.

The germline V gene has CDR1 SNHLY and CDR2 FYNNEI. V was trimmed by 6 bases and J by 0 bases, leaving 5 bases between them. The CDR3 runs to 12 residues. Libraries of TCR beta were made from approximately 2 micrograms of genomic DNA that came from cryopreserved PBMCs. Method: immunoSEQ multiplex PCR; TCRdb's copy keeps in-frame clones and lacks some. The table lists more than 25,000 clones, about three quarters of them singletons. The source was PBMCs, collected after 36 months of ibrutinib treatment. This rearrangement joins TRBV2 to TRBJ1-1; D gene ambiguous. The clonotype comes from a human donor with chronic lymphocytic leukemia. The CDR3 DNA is TGTGCCAGCAGGGAGGTGAACACTGAAGCTTTCTTT. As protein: CASREVNTEAFF.